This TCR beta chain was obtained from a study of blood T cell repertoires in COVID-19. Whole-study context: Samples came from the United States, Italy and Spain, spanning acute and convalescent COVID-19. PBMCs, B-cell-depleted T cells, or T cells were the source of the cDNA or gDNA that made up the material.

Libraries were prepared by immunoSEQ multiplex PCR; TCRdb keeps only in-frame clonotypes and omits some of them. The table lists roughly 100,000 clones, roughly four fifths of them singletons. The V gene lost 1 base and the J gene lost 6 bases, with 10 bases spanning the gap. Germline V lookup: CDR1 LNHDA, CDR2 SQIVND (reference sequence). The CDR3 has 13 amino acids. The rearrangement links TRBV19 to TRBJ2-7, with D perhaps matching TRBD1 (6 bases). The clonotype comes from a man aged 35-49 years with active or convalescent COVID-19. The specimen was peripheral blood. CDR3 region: CASSIGTAREQYF. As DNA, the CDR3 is TGTGCCAGTAGTATAGGGACAGCACGCGAGCAGTACTTC.